Below are 32 T cell receptor beta chains sequenced from a single sample in a study of vaccination effects on CD4 cells after COVID-19. Data came from immunoSEQ multiplex PCR; TCRdb stores just in-frame clones and leaves some out. The sample records under 65,000 clones, roughly three quarters being singletons. Pools of viral peptides were used by the ViraFEST assay to expand antigen-specific CD4+ T cells ahead of sequencing. Isolation of CD4+ T cells took place after around 10 days of culture. Between March and December 2020, the person had a SARS-CoV-2 infection that PCR confirmed. The antigens these receptors bind are not known. Here the sequenced sample was CD4+ T cells from PBMCs cultured with HIV peptides, taken before COVID-19 vaccination. The subset was: HIV-1 Nef peptide pool negative control/reference culture. These receptors all stem from a human donor who had a prior SARS-CoV-2 infection.

This clone was detected only once. This chain links TRBV11-2 with TRBJ2-1; D is undetermined. Germline CDR1 SGHAT, CDR2 FQNNGV. V dropped 5 bases and J dropped 9 bases, with 11 bases sitting between them. The length of the CDR3 is 12 residues. The CDR3, as DNA: TGTGCCAGCAGCATACCTGACCGTGAGCAGTTCTTC. This encodes CASSIPDREQFF.

This clone was seen only once. The chain combines TRBV6-2 or TRBV6-3 with TRBJ1-1; 8 positions agree with TRBD1. With V trimmed by 0 bases and J by 6 bases, 6 bases remained unmatched. Germline assignment: CDR1 MNHEY and CDR2 SVGEGT. CDR3 size: 15 residues. DNA of the CDR3: TGTGCCAGCAGTTACTCGCCCGACAGGGGCCCTGAAGCTTTCTTT. Protein product: CASSYSPDRGPEAFF.

CDR3 amino acids: CASSQDGTGATYEQYF. Written as DNA, the CDR3 is TGTGCCAGCAGCCAAGACGGTACCGGAGCTACCTACGAGCAGTACTTC. This chain connects TRBV4-2 to TRBJ2-7; D unclear. V was shortened by 0 bases and J by 2 bases, with 14 bases between the two germline ends. The CDR3 sequence is 16 residues long. Germline V CDR1 and CDR2: LGHNA, YNFKEQ.

The CDR3 DNA sequence: TGTGCCAGCAGCTCGACAGGGATCCATGAGCAGTTCTTC. This encodes CASSSTGIHEQFF. The chain recombines TRBV5-6 with TRBJ2-1; 7 bases are shared with TRBD1. This CDR3 comprises 13 residues. Unmatched junction bases numbered 5, after V lost 3 bases and J lost 8 bases. Germline V gene lookup returns CDR1 SGHDT and CDR2 YYEEEE.

This clone was picked up a small number of times. V usage is TRBV12-3 or TRBV12-4 and J usage is TRBJ2-3; TRBD1 is a possible D gene (5 bases). Trimming cost V 6 bases and J 2 bases, with 6 bases left between them. The CDR3 loop spans 12 amino acids. DNA of the CDR3: TGTGCCAGCAGGGACAACACAGATACGCAGTATTTT. Its protein is CASRDNTDTQYF.

The chain joins TRBV10-3 to TRBJ2-5; 8 bases line up with TRBD2. The V segment lost 2 bases and the J segment 4 bases; nucleotides outside the gene matches: 9. This CDR3 contains 16 residues. Germline V gene lookup returns CDR1 ENHRY and CDR2 SYGVKD. The CDR3 loop is CAISEARAGGLETQYF. CDR3 nucleotides: TGTGCCATCAGTGAGGCCAGGGCGGGAGGCTTAGAGACCCAGTACTTC.

V usage is TRBV5-6 and J usage is TRBJ2-7; tentative D call: TRBD1 (6 bases). V lost 5 bases and J 4 bases, leaving 13 bases between the germline ends. In germline, CDR1 is SGHDT, CDR2 YYEEEE. The CDR3 spans 13 residues. CDR3 in amino acids: CASSLPQGYEQYF. CDR3 DNA sequence: TGTGCCAGCAGTTTGCCCCAGGGGTACGAGCAGTACTTC. Filled out from reference TRBV5-6 and TRBJ2-7, the complete variable domain reads DAGVTQSPTHLIKTRGQQVTLRCSPKSGHDTVSWYQQALGQGPQFIFQYYEEEERQRGNFPDRFSGHQFPNYSSELNVNALLLGDSALYLCASSLPQGYEQYFGPGTRLTVT.

This rearrangement joins TRBV24-1 to TRBJ2-3, with a possible D match to TRBD2 (6 bases). Trimming removed 6 bases at V and 6 bases at J, with 9 bases between. The CDR3 loop spans 12 amino acids. Germline CDR1 reads KGHDR; CDR2 reads SFDVKD. Here the CDR3 DNA reads TGTGCCACCAGTTCAGGAGGGGATACGCAGTATTTT. It specifies CATSSGGDTQYF.

The rearrangement joins TRBV24-1 to TRBJ1-2; no firm D call. Per the germline V gene, CDR1 is KGHDR and CDR2 is SFDVKD. V gave up 8 bases and J gave up 3 bases, with 12 bases separating them. The CDR3 has 13 amino acids. CDR3 region: CATKVSGDYGYTF. The DNA of the CDR3 is TGTGCCACCAAGGTTTCAGGCGACTATGGCTACACCTTC.

Here the CDR3 reads CASSAGSGRVAGELFF. The CDR3 nucleotides read TGTGCCAGCAGTGCTGGTAGCGGGAGGGTGGCCGGGGAGCTGTTTTTT. This chain connects TRBV28 to TRBJ2-2; 11 nucleotides line up with TRBD2. V trimming: 5 bases; J trimming: 6 bases; junction bases outside the gene matches: 8. CDR3 length: 16 amino acids. The germline CDR1 and CDR2 sequences are MDHEN and SYDVKM. Full variable domain (rest looked up from reference TRBV28 and TRBJ2-2): DVKVTQSSRYLVKRTGEKVFLECVQDMDHENMFWYRQDPGLGLRLIYFSYDVKMKEKGDIPEGYSVSREKKERFSLILESASTNQTSMYLCASSAGSGRVAGELFFGEGSRLTVL.

V is TRBV4-2 and J is TRBJ1-1; 12 positions agree with TRBD1. V gave up 3 bases and J gave up 8 bases; unmatched junction bases: 10. The CDR3 length is 16 residues. Germline values: CDR1 LGHNA, CDR2 YNFKEQ. The chain's CDR3 is CASSQDVGQGASEAFF. Here the CDR3 DNA reads TGTGCCAGCAGCCAGGATGTGGGACAGGGGGCATCAGAAGCTTTCTTT.

The chain links TRBV5-6 to TRBJ1-2, with 11 bases matching TRBD1. V shed 2 bases, J shed 5 bases, and the junction held 5 bases outside the gene matches. This CDR3 contains 15 residues. CDR1 is SGHDT and CDR2 is YYEEEE in the germline V gene. In DNA, the CDR3 is TGTGCCAGCAGCTTCCGGGACAGGGGGGTGTATGGCTACACCTTC. This gives the protein CASSFRDRGVYGYTF.

The chain has TRBV11-2 and TRBJ2-1; D not resolved. Trimming shortened V by 0 bases and J by 3 bases, and 9 bases separated the two germline ends. Germline lookup yields CDR1 SGHAT and CDR2 FQNNGV. This CDR3 has 15 residues. CDR3 DNA: TGTGCCAGCAGCTTAGAGGGGATTGTCTACAATGAGCAGTTCTTC. Protein: CASSLEGIVYNEQFF.

A single count supports this clone. The chain employs TRBV4-1 and TRBJ1-6, with 8 bases fitting TRBD1. Unmatched junction bases numbered 6, after V lost 0 bases and J lost 8 bases. The germline gives CDR1 MGHRA, CDR2 YSYEKL. The CDR3 runs 16 residues. The CDR3 reads CASSQDGTGVYSPLHF. CDR3 sequence (DNA): TGCGCCAGCAGCCAAGATGGGACAGGAGTTTATTCACCCCTCCACTTT.

This clone was seen only once. This chain joins TRBV7-2 and TRBJ2-7; 15 nucleotides agree with TRBD2. The germline V gene has CDR1 SGHTA and CDR2 FQGNSA. The CDR3 spans 18 residues. With V trimmed by 0 bases and J by 4 bases, 7 bases remained unmatched. DNA of the CDR3: TGTGCCAGCAGCTTAGCCTTGGGACTAGCGGGAGGAGCGTACGAGCAGTACTTC. It specifies CASSLALGLAGGAYEQYF.

The chain uses TRBV12-2 and TRBJ2-7. TRBV12-2 is a pseudogene. The CDR3 has 17 amino acids. The CDR3 sequence is CASRLPGNRQEGHEQYF. The CDR3 coding sequence is TGTGCAAGTCGCTTACCAGGGAACAGACAGGAGGGGCACGAGCAGTACTTC.

The gene calls are TRBV24-1 and TRBJ2-1; D possibly corresponds to TRBD2 (5 bases). V was shortened by 3 bases and J by 6 bases, with 17 bases between the two germline ends. The CDR3 is 16 residues long. The germline V gene encodes CDR1 KGHDR and CDR2 SFDVKD. CDR3 sequence: CATSDQRTFLINEQFF. In DNA form, the CDR3 reads TGTGCCACCAGTGATCAGCGGACGTTCCTCATCAATGAGCAGTTCTTC.

Remarks on this clone: Mismatch with germline at one junction end may stem from a read error. V and J are TRBV2 and TRBJ2-5; TRBD2 is a possible D gene (6 bases). The CDR3 totals 12 residues. CDR1 is SNHLY and CDR2 is FYNNEI in the germline V gene. The CDR3 DNA follows: TGTGCCAGCAGCAGGGACTCCACACAAAGAGACTTC. This gives the protein CASSRDSTQRDF.

The chain couples TRBV5-4 to TRBJ2-1, with D unresolved. The CDR3 is made up of 14 amino acids. V lost 2 bases, J lost 6 bases, and 12 bases lay in between. The germline V gene encodes CDR1 SGHNT and CDR2 YYREEE (reference sequence). The CDR3 sequence is CASSFGSLLNEQFF. The CDR3 region has the DNA TGTGCCAGCAGCTTCGGGTCTTTGCTCAATGAGCAGTTCTTC.

This chain links TRBV27 with TRBJ2-7; TRBD1 might be the D (6 bases). CDR3 length: 12 amino acids. The V gene lost 4 bases and the J gene lost 5 bases, with 9 bases spanning the gap. Germline V gene lookup returns CDR1 MNHEY and CDR2 SMNVEV (reference sequence). CDR3 nucleotides: TGTGCCAGCAGTTCCTCAGGGGACGAGCAGTACTTC. It translates to CASSSSGDEQYF.

V and J are TRBV2 and TRBJ2-3; 7 positions match TRBD1. CDR1 and CDR2 (germline): SNHLY, FYNNEI. Trimming cost V 5 bases and J 5 bases; bases outside gene matches: 10. CDR3 length equals 15 residues. The chain's CDR3 is CASSLFDRELDTQYF. The CDR3 bases are TGTGCCAGCAGTTTATTCGACAGGGAGTTAGATACGCAGTATTTT.

This clone appeared a single time. The chain recombines TRBV12-3 or TRBV12-4 with TRBJ2-7, with 7 bases identical to TRBD2. There are 13 residues in the CDR3. V trimming: 8 bases; J trimming: 4 bases; junction bases outside the gene matches: 8. The CDR3 here is CASRSPGGYEQYF. CDR3 coding DNA: TGTGCCAGCCGTTCCCCGGGGGGTTACGAGCAGTACTTC.

This chain connects TRBV11-3 to TRBJ2-7; D might be TRBD1 or TRBD2, each matching 5 bases. Germline V gene lookup returns CDR1 SGHNT and CDR2 YENEEA. This CDR3 has 16 residues. Deletions cut 4 bases from V and 4 bases from J, with 20 bases between. The CDR3 coding sequence is TGTGCCAGCAGCTCCCGAACTTGGGGGAGTGCTTACGAGCAGTACTTC. It specifies CASSSRTWGSAYEQYF.

The chain links TRBV29-1 to TRBJ1-2; D might be TRBD1 (5 bases). In germline, CDR1 is SQVTM, CDR2 ANQGSEA. With 7 bases removed from V and 0 bases from J, the gap between germline ends came to 12 bases. This CDR3 comprises 13 residues. The chain's CDR3 is CSAGQLANYGYTF. As DNA, the CDR3 is TGCAGCGCGGGGCAGCTAGCTAACTATGGCTACACCTTC.

The chain employs TRBV18 and TRBJ1-5; D gene ambiguous. The CDR3 is 13 amino acids. The V and J ends lost 6 bases and 7 bases respectively, with 13 bases between them. In germline, CDR1 is KGHSH, CDR2 LQKENI. The CDR3 DNA sequence: TGTGCCAGCTCCCCCTTCGTAGACCAGCCCCAGCATTTT. This translates into CASSPFVDQPQHF.

The chain combines TRBV14 with TRBJ2-3, with a weak D call TRBD2 (5 bases). The CDR3 runs to 14 residues. Germline CDR1 SGHDN, CDR2 FVKESK. V was pared by 2 bases and J by 2 bases, with 8 bases between. In DNA, the CDR3 is TGTGCCAGCAGCCAACGGGAAATCACAGATACGCAGTATTTT. It encodes CASSQREITDTQYF.

The chain combines TRBV10-2 with TRBJ2-3, with D maybe TRBD1 (6 bases). This CDR3 contains 14 residues. V dropped 5 bases and J dropped 0 bases, with 9 bases sitting between them. Per the germline V gene, CDR1 is WSHSY and CDR2 is SAAADI. In nucleotides, the CDR3 is TGCGCCAGCAGTACCACAGGGAGCACAGATACGCAGTATTTT. Translated, it gives CASSTTGSTDTQYF.

The chain is built from TRBV5-1 and TRBJ1-3; no clear D. Trimming shortened V by 2 bases and J by 2 bases, and 8 bases separated the two germline ends. The CDR3 is made up of 14 amino acids. Looked up from germline, CDR1 is SGHRS and CDR2 is YFSETQ. CDR3 nucleotide sequence: TGCGCCAGCAGCTTAGGGAGTCCTGGAAACACCATATATTTT. As protein: CASSLGSPGNTIYF.

CDR3 sequence (DNA): TGTGCCAGCAGCTCCGGGACAGAAACTAATGAGCAGTTCTTC. It translates to CASSSGTETNEQFF. The chain carries TRBV7-3 and TRBJ2-1; 7 nucleotides agree with TRBD1. Germline CDR1 and CDR2: SGHTA and FQGTGA. The CDR3 loop spans 14 amino acids. J gave up 7 bases and V 4 bases, and 7 bases lay outside the gene matches.

This clone was detected a few times. Here the CDR3 DNA reads TGTGCCAGCAGTAACGGGCCTCCTGGGGCTAACTATGGCTACACCTTC. Amino acids: CASSNGPPGANYGYTF. This rearrangement joins TRBV2 to TRBJ1-2; D gene unclear. The germline V and J ends were trimmed by 5 bases and 0 bases, with 16 bases remaining between them. Germline V gene sequence: CDR1 SNHLY, CDR2 FYNNEI. CDR3 size: 16 residues.

This rearrangement joins TRBV2 to TRBJ2-5; 7 positions match TRBD1. Germline V gene data show CDR1 as SNHLY and CDR2 as FYNNEI. V lost 4 bases to trimming and J lost 2 bases; unmatched junction nucleotides: 1. CDR3 length equals 13 residues. CDR3 loop: CASSATGQETQYF. For the CDR3, the DNA is TGTGCCAGCAGTGCGACAGGGCAAGAGACCCAGTACTTC.

The gene calls are TRBV30 and TRBJ1-6, with 8 bases lining up with TRBD1. The CDR3 is made up of 13 amino acids. V dropped 2 bases and J dropped 9; count of bases not matched to a gene: 3. Germline CDR1 GTSNPN, CDR2 SVGIG (reference sequence). The CDR3 DNA sequence: TGTGCCTGGAGTCCCGGACAGGGTTCACCCCTCCACTTT. It is translated as CAWSPGQGSPLHF.